The 15 T cell receptor beta chains in this list originate from one sample, sequenced in a study of T cell responses to AZD1222 COVID-19 vaccine (dated by TCRdb to the early 2020s). Per the publication, the time point label means: baseline before first vaccination. Library preparation employed the immunoSEQ multiplex PCR assay. TCRdb holds this immuneACCESS table with in-frame rearrangements only. Some clones are missing; in checked studies, unresolved V genes explain under half, and the rest has no known cause. Within this sample are some 80,000 clones, with roughly 86% of them counted one time only. Of the sample, 8.5% to 10% is held by the ten largest clones. This specimen was peripheral blood, taken on day 0 of AZD1222 vaccination. Receptor source: an adult in good health.

The chain recombines TRBV30 with TRBJ2-3, with D possibly being TRBD2 (7 bases). This CDR3 is 14 amino acids long. CDR1 is GTSNPN, CDR2 SVGIG, per germline (reference sequence). The V end lost 0 bases, the J end lost 4 bases, and 11 bases lay between the germline ends. CDR3 sequence (DNA): TGTGCCTGGAGTGTAGGGGGGGCTGCAGATACGCAGTATTTT. This translates into CAWSVGGAADTQYF. Supplemented by reference TRBV30 and TRBJ2-3, the full variable domain reads SQTIHQWPATLVQPVGSPLSLECTVEGTSNPNLYWYRQAAGRGLQLLFYSVGIGQISSEVPQNLSASRPQDRQFILSSKKLLLSDSGFYLCAWSVGGAADTQYFGPGTRLTVL.

This clone has just one count. This chain joins TRBV2 and TRBJ2-2; 9 bases are shared with TRBD2. CDR1 SNHLY and CDR2 FYNNEI come from the germline V gene. V trimming: 5 bases; J trimming: 5 bases; junction bases outside the gene matches: 9. There are 16 residues in the CDR3. In DNA form, the CDR3 reads TGTGCCAGCAGTCTCCTGGGTAGCGGGGGAACCGGGGAGCTGTTTTTT. This gives the protein CASSLLGSGGTGELFF.

The chain links TRBV5-1 to TRBJ1-2; a possible D gene is TRBD1 (6 bases). The CDR3 covers 15 residues. The germline V gene has CDR1 SGHRS and CDR2 YFSETQ. V shed 0 bases and J shed 5 bases, with 14 bases lying between them. CDR3 DNA: TGCGCCAGCAGCTTGGAGGACAGCGGGACTTATGGCTACACCTTC. The encoded protein is CASSLEDSGTYGYTF. Looking up the rest from reference TRBV5-1 and TRBJ1-2 gives the full variable domain: KAGVTQTPRYLIKTRGQQVTLSCSPISGHRSVSWYQQTPGQGLQFLFEYFSETQRNKGNFPGRFSGRQFSNSRSEMNVSTLELGDSALYLCASSLEDSGTYGYTFGSGTRLTVV.

In the case of this clone: The junction departs from the called germline gene at one end, perhaps through a read error. The chain is built from TRBV5-1 and TRBJ1-1; 7 nucleotides agree with TRBD1. CDR3 length equals 13 residues. The germline V gene has CDR1 SGHRS and CDR2 YFSETQ. The CDR3, as DNA: TGCGCCAGCAGCTTGGCCCCACAGGGGAATGGGTGCTTT. Its translation: CASSLAPQGNGCF.

The chain joins TRBV9 to TRBJ2-2, with unresolved D. Trimming stripped 0 bases from V and 4 bases from J, with 7 bases between. The germline V gene has CDR1 SGDLS and CDR2 YYNGEE. There are 14 residues in the CDR3. CDR3 bases: TGTGCCAGCAGCGTAGAGCTGGGCACCGGGGAGCTGTTTTTT. This gives the protein CASSVELGTGELFF.

The V gene is TRBV19, the J gene TRBJ1-1; unclear D gene. CDR3 length: 15 amino acids. V shed 1 base and J shed 2 bases, with 11 bases lying between them. Germline lookup yields CDR1 LNHDA and CDR2 SQIVND (reference sequence). In DNA form, the CDR3 reads TGTGCCAGTAGTATAGGAGGCAGCCAAAACACTGAAGCTTTCTTT. This encodes CASSIGGSQNTEAFF.

The V and J genes are TRBV12-3 or TRBV12-4 and TRBJ2-7; 9 bases fit TRBD2. The CDR3 extends over 13 amino acids. V shed 6 bases and J 3 bases; nucleotides not matched to a gene: 3. CDR3 in DNA: TGTGCCAGCAGCCCTAGCGGGGACTACGAGCAGTACTTC. Translating gives CASSPSGDYEQYF.

The chain carries TRBV7-3 and TRBJ1-1; no clear D. V dropped 5 bases and J dropped 5 bases, with 15 bases sitting between them. From germline, CDR1 is SGHTA and CDR2 FQGTGA. The CDR3 extends over 14 amino acids. The CDR3 sequence is CASSPAGSGTEAFF. The CDR3 DNA reads TGTGCCAGCAGCCCGGCGGGGAGCGGAACTGAAGCTTTCTTT.

The chain joins TRBV5-6 to TRBJ2-1; a possible D gene is TRBD2 (6 bases). This CDR3 is 14 amino acids long. Trimming shortened V by 2 bases and J by 8 bases, and 14 bases separated the two germline ends. From germline, CDR1 is SGHDT and CDR2 YYEEEE. This CDR3 is CASSFRLGQDEQFF. Here the CDR3 DNA reads TGTGCCAGCAGCTTCCGACTAGGACAAGATGAGCAGTTCTTC.

The chain joins TRBV4-2 to TRBJ2-1, with D tentatively TRBD2 (5 bases). The CDR3 runs to 17 residues. The V and J ends lost 1 base and 0 bases respectively, with 13 bases between them. Germline V CDR1 and CDR2: LGHNA, YNFKEQ. CDR3 loop: CASSQGAGLSSYNEQFF. The CDR3 DNA is TGTGCCAGCAGCCAAGGTGCGGGTCTTAGCTCCTACAATGAGCAGTTCTTC.

The J gene is TRBJ2-3, the V gene TRBV24-1; 10 bases agree with TRBD2. The CDR3 consists of 17 residues. Germline CDR1 is KGHDR and CDR2 is SFDVKD. The junction had 4 bases not matched to a gene; V was cut back by 2 bases and J by 0 bases. CDR3 sequence (DNA): TGTGCCACCAGTGATTCCTTGACTAGCGGGAGCACAGATACGCAGTATTTT. This encodes CATSDSLTSGSTDTQYF.

This chain uses TRBV5-4 with TRBJ2-7, with 9 positions matching TRBD2. Germline CDR1 and CDR2: SGHNT and YYREEE (reference sequence). The CDR3 is 16 residues long. V trimming: 4 bases; J trimming: 5 bases; junction bases outside the gene matches: 13. CDR3 loop: CASSVWLSGSPHEQYF. The CDR3 DNA follows: TGTGCCAGCAGCGTGTGGCTTAGCGGGAGTCCCCACGAGCAGTACTTC.

V gene TRBV20-1 combines with J gene TRBJ1-1; tentatively, D is TRBD1 (5 bases). Germline V lookup: CDR1 DFQATT, CDR2 SNEGSKA (reference sequence). This CDR3 has 10 residues. Between the trimmed V and J ends, which lost 4 bases and 8 bases, there was a span of 8 bases. The CDR3 DNA reads TGCAGTGCTACTGACAGAGAAGCTTTCTTT. This gives the protein CSATDREAFF.

V usage is TRBV6-5 and J usage is TRBJ1-2, with 7 nucleotides matching TRBD1. This CDR3 spans 15 amino acids. CDR1 is MNHEY and CDR2 is SVGAGI in the germline V gene. V was clipped by 6 bases and J by 2 bases; unmatched bases: 9. The CDR3 spells CASSRIEGGNYGYTF. The CDR3 nucleotides read TGTGCCAGCAGCCGAATCGAAGGGGGCAACTATGGCTACACCTTC.

J is TRBJ1-6 and V is TRBV27; D gene uncertain. There are 13 residues in the CDR3. V shed 4 bases and J shed 10 bases, with 11 bases lying between them. Germline V gene lookup returns CDR1 MNHEY and CDR2 SMNVEV (reference sequence). CDR3 region: CASSSTTGSPLHF. The CDR3 DNA follows: TGTGCCAGCAGTTCTACCACGGGGTCACCCCTCCACTTT.